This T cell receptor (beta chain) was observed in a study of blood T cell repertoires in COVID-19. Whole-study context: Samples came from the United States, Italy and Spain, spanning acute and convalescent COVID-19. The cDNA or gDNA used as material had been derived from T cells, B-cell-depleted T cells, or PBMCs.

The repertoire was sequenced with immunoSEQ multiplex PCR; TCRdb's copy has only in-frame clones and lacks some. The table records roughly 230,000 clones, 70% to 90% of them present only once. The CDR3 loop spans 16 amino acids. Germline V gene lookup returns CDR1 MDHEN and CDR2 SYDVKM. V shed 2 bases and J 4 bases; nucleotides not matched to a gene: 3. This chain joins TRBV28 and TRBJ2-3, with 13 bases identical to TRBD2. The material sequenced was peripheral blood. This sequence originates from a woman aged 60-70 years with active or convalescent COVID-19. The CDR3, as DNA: TGTGCCAGCAGTTTACGTGGACTAGCGGGGGCAGATACGCAGTATTTT. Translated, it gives CASSLRGLAGADTQYF.